Listed here is a single T cell receptor (beta chain). No antigen is known for it. This entry is derived from a study of cytomegalovirus exposure and HLA in healthy donors. Overall study findings and caveats: The study labeled 150 or so TCR beta chains cytomegalovirus-associated. CMV serostatus was the only recorded immune exposure for donors. With DRB1 most and HLA-C fewest, TCR association rates differed between HLA loci in a later analysis.

The germline V gene encodes CDR1 MNHEY and CDR2 SVGAGI. Trimming stripped 5 bases from V and 4 bases from J, with 8 bases between. This CDR3 is 13 amino acids long. With 60 Vbeta and 13 Jbeta primers, the PCR was carried out. In the original analysis: Unique TCR beta chains totaled some 81 million in a later count, with around 12 million of them shared. The table came from immunoSEQ multiplex PCR; TCRdb's copy has only in-frame clones and leaves some out. V and J calls plus clone size are reproduced from that table; the DNA served to infer D and trimming. The sample yields tens of thousands of clones, about 84% seen once.

Sequencing was done on a sample of PBMCs. The source is a male donor in good health and CMV-seronegative. This chain connects TRBV6-5 to TRBJ1-4; D is unresolved. For the CDR3, the DNA is TGTGCCAGCAGTCTGACTCTTAATGAAAAACTGTTTTTT. Its translation: CASSLTLNEKLFF.